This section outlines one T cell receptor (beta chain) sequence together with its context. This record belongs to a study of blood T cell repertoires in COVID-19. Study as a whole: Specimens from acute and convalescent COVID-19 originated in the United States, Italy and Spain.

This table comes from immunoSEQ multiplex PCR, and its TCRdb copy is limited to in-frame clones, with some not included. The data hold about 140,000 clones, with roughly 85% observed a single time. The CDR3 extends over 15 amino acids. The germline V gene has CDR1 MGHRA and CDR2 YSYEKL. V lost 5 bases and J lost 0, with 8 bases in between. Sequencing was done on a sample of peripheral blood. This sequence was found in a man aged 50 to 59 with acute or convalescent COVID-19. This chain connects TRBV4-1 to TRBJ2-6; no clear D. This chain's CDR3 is CASSYSFSGANVLTF. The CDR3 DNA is TGCGCCAGCAGCTATTCTTTCTCTGGGGCCAACGTCCTGACTTTC.